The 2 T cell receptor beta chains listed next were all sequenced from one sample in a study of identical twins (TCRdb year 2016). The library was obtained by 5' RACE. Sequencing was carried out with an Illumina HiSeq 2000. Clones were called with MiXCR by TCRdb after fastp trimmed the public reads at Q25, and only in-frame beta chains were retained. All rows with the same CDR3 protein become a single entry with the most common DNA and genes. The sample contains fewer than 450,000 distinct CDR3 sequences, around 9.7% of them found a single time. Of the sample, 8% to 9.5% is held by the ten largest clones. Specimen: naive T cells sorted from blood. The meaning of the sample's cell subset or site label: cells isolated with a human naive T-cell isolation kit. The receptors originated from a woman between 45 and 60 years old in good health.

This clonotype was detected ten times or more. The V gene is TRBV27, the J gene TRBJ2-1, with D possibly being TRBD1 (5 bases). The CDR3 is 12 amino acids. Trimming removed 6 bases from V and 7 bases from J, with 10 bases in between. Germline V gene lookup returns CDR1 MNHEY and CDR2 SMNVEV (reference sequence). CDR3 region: CASRQGGNEQFF. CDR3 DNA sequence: TGTGCCAGCAGGCAGGGTGGGAATGAGCAGTTCTTC.

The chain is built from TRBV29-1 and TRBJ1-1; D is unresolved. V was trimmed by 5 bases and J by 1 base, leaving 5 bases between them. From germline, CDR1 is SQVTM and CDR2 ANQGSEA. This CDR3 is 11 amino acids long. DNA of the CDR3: TGCAGCGTTCAGGAGAACACTGAAGCTTTCTTT. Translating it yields CSVQENTEAFF.